The clone carrying this T cell receptor (beta chain) has at least ten counts. As yet, its antigen is unknown. Researchers amplified the TCR beta CDR3 regions from RNA transcripts. In the first-round RT-PCR of the TCR CDR3, the HTBI primer set was used. TCRdb re-called the multiplex PCR reads with MiXCR, one entry per CDR3 protein. The repertoire holds 500,000 to 650,000 distinct CDR3 sequences, with just under 20% as singletons. Enrolled ophthalmopathy patients presented with a Clinical Activity Score of at least 3, a NOSPECS grade of at least 4, and disease duration under 3 months. Clinical symptoms, serum thyroxine and TRAb, thyroid ultrasound and orbital computed tomography were used for the diagnoses. This sample is drawn from a study of T cells in Graves' hyperthyroidism and ophthalmopathy. Findings and caveats of the study: Blood also contained most expanded thyroid clonotypes above 0.001.

Germline V gene sequence: CDR1 SGHVS, CDR2 FQNEAQ. V lost 4 bases, J lost 4 bases, and 9 bases stayed unmatched. This CDR3 comprises 15 residues. The chain links TRBV7-8 to TRBJ2-7, with 8 bases fitting TRBD1. Sequencing was done on a sample of blood. This sequence was found in a man aged 40-49 years with Graves' ophthalmopathy. CDR3 DNA: TGTGCCAGCAGCTATCCGGGACAGGCCCGTTACGAGCAGTACTTC. It codes for CASSYPGQARYEQYF. The full variable domain, in which reference TRBV7-8 and TRBJ2-7 provide the parts outside the CDR3, is GAGVSQSPRYKVAKRGQDVALRCDPISGHVSLFWYQQALGQGPEFLTYFQNEAQLDKSGLPSDRFFAERPEGSVSTLKIQRTQQEDSAVYLCASSYPGQARYEQYFGPGTRLTVT.